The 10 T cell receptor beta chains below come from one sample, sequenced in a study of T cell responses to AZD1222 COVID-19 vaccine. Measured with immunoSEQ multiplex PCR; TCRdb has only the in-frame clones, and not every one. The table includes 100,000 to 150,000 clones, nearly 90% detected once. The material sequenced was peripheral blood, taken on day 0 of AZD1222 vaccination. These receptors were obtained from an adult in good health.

The CDR3: CASSFKEMAGELFF. In DNA form, the CDR3 reads TGCGCCAGCAGCTTCAAGGAAATGGCCGGGGAGCTGTTTTTT. The gene calls are TRBV5-1 and TRBJ2-2; D gene unclear. From germline, CDR1 is SGHRS and CDR2 YFSETQ. V was shortened by 2 bases and J by 6 bases, with 11 bases between the two germline ends. This CDR3 is built from 14 residues.

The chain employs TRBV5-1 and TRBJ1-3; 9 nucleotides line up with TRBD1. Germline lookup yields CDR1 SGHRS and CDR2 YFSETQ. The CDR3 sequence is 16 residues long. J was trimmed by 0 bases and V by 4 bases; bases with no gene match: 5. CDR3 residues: CASSGGTGPSGNTIYF. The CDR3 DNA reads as TGCGCCAGCAGCGGAGGGACAGGGCCCTCTGGAAACACCATATATTTT.

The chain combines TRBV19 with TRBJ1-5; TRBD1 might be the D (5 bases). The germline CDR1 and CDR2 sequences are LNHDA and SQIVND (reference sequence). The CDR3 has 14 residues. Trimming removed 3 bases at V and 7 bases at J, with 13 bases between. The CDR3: CASSIARGGQPQHF. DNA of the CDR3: TGTGCCAGTAGTATTGCTAGGGGTGGGCAGCCCCAGCATTTT.

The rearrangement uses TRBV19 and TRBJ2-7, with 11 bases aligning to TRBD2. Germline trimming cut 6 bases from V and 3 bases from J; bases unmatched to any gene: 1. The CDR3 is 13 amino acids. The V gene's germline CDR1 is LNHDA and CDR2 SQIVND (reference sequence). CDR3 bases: TGTGCCAGTAGAACTAGCGGGAGCTACGAGCAGTACTTC. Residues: CASRTSGSYEQYF.

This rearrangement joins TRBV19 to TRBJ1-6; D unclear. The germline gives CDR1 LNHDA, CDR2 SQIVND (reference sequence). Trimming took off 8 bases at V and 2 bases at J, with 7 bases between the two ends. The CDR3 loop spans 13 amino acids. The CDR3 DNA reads TGTGCCAGTGCAGAACCCTATAATTCACCCCTCCACTTT. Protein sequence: CASAEPYNSPLHF.

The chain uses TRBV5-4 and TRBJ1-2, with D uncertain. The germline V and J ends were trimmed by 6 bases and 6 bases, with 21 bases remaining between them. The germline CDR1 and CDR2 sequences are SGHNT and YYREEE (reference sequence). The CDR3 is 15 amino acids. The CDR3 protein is CASTEEFWRNDGYTF. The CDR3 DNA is TGTGCCAGCACCGAAGAATTTTGGAGGAATGATGGCTACACCTTC.

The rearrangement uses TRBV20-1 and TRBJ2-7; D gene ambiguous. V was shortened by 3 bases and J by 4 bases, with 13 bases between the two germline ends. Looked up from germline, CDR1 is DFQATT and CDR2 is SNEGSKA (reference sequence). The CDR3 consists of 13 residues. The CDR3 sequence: CSASPTAFYEQYF. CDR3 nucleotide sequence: TGCAGTGCTAGTCCCACGGCCTTTTACGAGCAGTACTTC.

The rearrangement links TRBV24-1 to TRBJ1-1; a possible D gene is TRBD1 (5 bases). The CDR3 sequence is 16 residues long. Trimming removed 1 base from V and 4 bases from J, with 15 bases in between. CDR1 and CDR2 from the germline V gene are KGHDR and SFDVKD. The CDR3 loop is CATSDLVGAVGTEAFF. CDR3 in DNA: TGTGCCACCAGTGATTTAGTAGGGGCCGTCGGCACTGAAGCTTTCTTT.

The CDR3 loop is CASSPRQGYGYTF. The CDR3 DNA sequence: TGTGCCAGCAGTCCGCGGCAGGGCTATGGCTACACCTTC. This chain uses TRBV27 with TRBJ1-2; D might be TRBD1 (5 bases). Trimming took off 5 bases at V and 4 bases at J, with 11 bases between the two ends. CDR1 MNHEY and CDR2 SMNVEV come from the germline V gene (reference sequence). The length of the CDR3 is 13 residues.

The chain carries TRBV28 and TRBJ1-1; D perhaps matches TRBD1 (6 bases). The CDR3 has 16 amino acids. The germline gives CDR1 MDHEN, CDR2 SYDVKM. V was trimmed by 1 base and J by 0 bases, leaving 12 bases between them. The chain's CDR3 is CASSLSGTYMNTEAFF. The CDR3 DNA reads TGTGCCAGCAGTTTATCAGGGACATACATGAACACTGAAGCTTTCTTT.